The text below deals with one T cell receptor (beta chain). The antigen remains unidentified. The data originate from a study of STAT3 mutations in large granular lymphocyte leukemia. The wider study: Canonical activating STAT3 mutations were detected in roughly half of the longitudinally sequenced T-LGLL patients.

Sequenced by immunoSEQ multiplex PCR; TCRdb stores in-frame clones only, minus some. The sample lists over 8,500 clones, roughly 88% seen once, with roughly 80% in the top ten. Study-level findings and limits: In some patients, a small highly pathogenic clone possibly went undetected. Every T-cell large granular lymphocyte leukemia patient had at least one immunodominant TCR beta clonotype. Sampling intervals varied between patients and samples.

The CDR3 length is 16 residues. The junction had 7 bases not matched to a gene; V was cut back by 5 bases and J by 3 bases. Germline lookup yields CDR1 MNHEY and CDR2 SMNVEV (reference sequence). Sequencing was done on a sample of peripheral blood mononuclear cells. The receptor was isolated from an elderly man with T-cell large granular lymphocyte leukemia. Some clones in this sample may be carry-over from other donors' samples. The chain has TRBV27 and TRBJ1-6; 7 bases are shared with TRBD1. Here the CDR3 DNA reads TGTGCCAGCAGTCACGACAGGGCCCTCTATAATTCACCCCTCCACTTT. Translation gives CASSHDRALYNSPLHF.